A single count supports the clone carrying this TCR beta chain. These data belong to a study of blood T cell repertoires in COVID-19. Turning to the study itself: Donors of Cohort 3 who recovered were those that had two negative PCRs, clearance, or symptom resolution.

Authors' analysis steps: The authors estimated nucleated cell counts from reference gene primer amplification. Clones were sequenced by immunoSEQ multiplex PCR, and TCRdb holds only the in-frame ones, with some missing. The V and J calls and clone size come from that table; D and trimming were worked out from the DNA. The data hold more than 200,000 clones, with more than 75% observed a single time. The TCR originated in a young man in a cohort exposed to, infected with or recovered from COVID-19 (not recorded which). Input material: PBMCs or T cells enriched from blood (not recorded which).

CDR3 sequence reads: CASSYAGGRQETQYF. CDR3 DNA sequence: TGTGCCAGCAGCTACGCGGGAGGCCGTCAAGAGACCCAGTACTTC. This sequence joins TRBV5-6 and TRBJ2-5; 8 positions match TRBD2. The CDR3 consists of 15 residues. The J segment lost 2 bases and the V segment lost 3 bases, leaving 6 bases of the junction unmatched. Germline CDR1 reads SGHDT; CDR2 reads YYEEEE. The full variable domain, in which reference TRBV5-6 and TRBJ2-5 provide the parts outside the CDR3, is DAGVTQSPTHLIKTRGQQVTLRCSPKSGHDTVSWYQQALGQGPQFIFQYYEEEERQRGNFPDRFSGHQFPNYSSELNVNALLLGDSALYLCASSYAGGRQETQYFGPGTRLLVL.